This T cell receptor beta chain originates from a study of blood T cell repertoires in COVID-19. Study overall: Specimens from acute and convalescent COVID-19 originated in the United States, Italy and Spain. T cells, B-cell-depleted T cells, or PBMCs provided the cDNA or gDNA that served as material.

Methods used by the authors: Quantification of nucleated cells was approximated via reference gene primer amplification. Libraries were prepared by immunoSEQ multiplex PCR; TCRdb keeps only in-frame clonotypes and omits some of them. From that table come the V and J calls and clone size; the DNA was used to work out D and trimming. The sample contains roughly 320,000 clones, 85% to 95% of which appear only once. The study recruited exposed participants who had met a COVID-19 case within 2 weeks before entry. This CDR3 region has 14 residues. Germline values: CDR1 SGDLS, CDR2 YYNGEE. V was clipped by 3 bases and J by 6 bases, with 13 bases between them.

This TCR was recovered from a woman under 40 who had been exposed to COVID-19. Sequenced material: PBMCs or T cells enriched from blood (not recorded which). The rearrangement joins TRBV9 to TRBJ1-3; D is possibly TRBD1 (5 bases). The CDR3 reads CASSDPGKVNTIYF. The DNA for the CDR3 is TGTGCCAGCAGCGATCCAGGGAAGGTAAACACCATATATTTT. The full variable domain, with the rest looked up from reference TRBV9 and TRBJ1-3, is DSGVTQTPKHLITATGQRVTLRCSPRSGDLSVYWYQQSLDQGLQFLIQYYNGEERAKGNILERFSAQQFPDLHSELNLSSLELGDSALYFCASSDPGKVNTIYFGEGSWLTVV.